The 9 T cell receptor beta chains reported below all come from one sample, sequenced in a study of cytomegalovirus exposure and HLA in healthy donors. Using immunoSEQ multiplex PCR, the repertoire was profiled, and TCRdb retains in-frame clones only, with some absent. The table includes 250,000 to 400,000 clones, approximately 86% detected once. Source material: PBMCs. These receptors were collected from a woman under 40 in good health and CMV-seropositive.

The J gene is TRBJ1-2, the V gene TRBV4-3, with a possible D match to TRBD1 (6 bases). From germline, CDR1 is LGHNA and CDR2 YSLEER. The CDR3 length is 15 residues. Trimming pared 3 bases from V and 4 bases from J, leaving 15 bases between. CDR3 region: CASSQMGQGSYGYTF. DNA of the CDR3: TGCGCCAGCAGCCAGATGGGACAAGGGAGCTATGGCTACACCTTC.

On this clone: The sample holds other DNA sequences that translate to the same CDR3. CDR3 bases: TGTGCCAGCAGCGTAGGAGGTAGCGGGGGAGAGACCCAGTACTTC. Translated: CASSVGGSGGETQYF. The rearrangement joins TRBV9 to TRBJ2-5; 9 bases fit TRBD2. The V and J ends lost 0 bases and 4 bases, in that order; junction bases with no gene match: 4. The germline CDR1 and CDR2 sequences are SGDLS and YYNGEE. The CDR3 length is 15 residues. Full variable domain (rest looked up from reference TRBV9 and TRBJ2-5): DSGVTQTPKHLITATGQRVTLRCSPRSGDLSVYWYQQSLDQGLQFLIQYYNGEERAKGNILERFSAQQFPDLHSELNLSSLELGDSALYFCASSVGGSGGETQYFGPGTRLLVL.

This chain uses TRBV6-1 with TRBJ2-5; a possible D gene is TRBD1 (5 bases). The CDR3 runs to 14 residues. CDR1 is MNHNS and CDR2 is SASEGT in the germline V gene. Trimming pared 1 base from V and 5 bases from J, leaving 11 bases between. The CDR3 bases are TGTGCCAGCAGTGAAGGGGCAGGGTGGGAGACCCAGTACTTC. Its protein is CASSEGAGWETQYF.

The chain employs TRBV5-6 and TRBJ2-2, with D hard to call. V lost 4 bases and J lost 5, with 6 bases in between. This CDR3 is built from 12 residues. CDR1 is SGHDT, CDR2 YYEEEE, per germline. This chain's CDR3 is CASSLATGELFF. In DNA, the CDR3 is TGTGCCAGCAGCCTCGCGACCGGGGAGCTGTTTTTT. The entire variable domain, with the rest obtained from reference TRBV5-6 and TRBJ2-2, is as follows: DAGVTQSPTHLIKTRGQQVTLRCSPKSGHDTVSWYQQALGQGPQFIFQYYEEEERQRGNFPDRFSGHQFPNYSSELNVNALLLGDSALYLCASSLATGELFFGEGSRLTVL.

This chain connects TRBV28 to TRBJ2-3; 9 positions match TRBD1. The CDR3 extends over 14 amino acids. Looked up from germline, CDR1 is MDHEN and CDR2 is SYDVKM. Trimming removed 6 bases from V and 0 bases from J; junction bases left unmatched: 1. CDR3 amino acids: CASRTGGSTDTQYF. CDR3 in DNA: TGTGCCAGCAGGACAGGGGGGAGCACAGATACGCAGTATTTT.

In this sample, this clone turned up once. V and J are TRBV15 and TRBJ1-4; possibly TRBD1 for D (5 bases). V lost 0 bases to trimming and J lost 4 bases, with 9 bases between them. The germline V gene encodes CDR1 LNHNV and CDR2 YYDKDF (reference sequence). The CDR3 loop spans 15 amino acids. CDR3 DNA: TGTGCCACCAGCAGAGATCGGGACCTTAATGAAAAACTGTTTTTT. This encodes CATSRDRDLNEKLFF. The complete variable domain, with remaining parts taken from reference TRBV15 and TRBJ1-4, reads DAMVIQNPRYQVTQFGKPVTLSCSQTLNHNVMYWYQQKSSQAPKLLFHYYDKDFNNEADTPDNFQSRRPNTSFCFLDIRSPGLGDTAMYLCATSRDRDLNEKLFFGSGTQLSVL.

V is TRBV9 and J is TRBJ2-2; tentative D call: TRBD2 (5 bases). The CDR3 contains 15 residues. Trimming removed 4 bases from V and 1 base from J, with 11 bases in between. Germline CDR1 SGDLS, CDR2 YYNGEE. In DNA, the CDR3 is TGTGCCAGCAGCTCACGGGAACTGAACACCGGGGAGCTGTTTTTT. This gives the protein CASSSRELNTGELFF. Full variable domain (rest looked up from reference TRBV9 and TRBJ2-2): DSGVTQTPKHLITATGQRVTLRCSPRSGDLSVYWYQQSLDQGLQFLIQYYNGEERAKGNILERFSAQQFPDLHSELNLSSLELGDSALYFCASSSRELNTGELFFGEGSRLTVL.

In this sample, this clone turned up once. The chain is built from TRBV30 and TRBJ1-6; the D gene is possibly TRBD1 (6 bases). Germline CDR1 is GTSNPN and CDR2 is SVGIG (reference sequence). Trimming removed 1 base at V and 0 bases at J, with 13 bases between. This CDR3 is 17 amino acids long. The CDR3 protein is CAWSALQGISYNSPLHF. DNA for the CDR3: TGTGCCTGGAGTGCCTTACAGGGAATCTCCTATAATTCACCCCTCCACTTT.

The chain couples TRBV12-5 to TRBJ2-7, with D possibly matching TRBD2 (6 bases). Germline lookup yields CDR1 LGHNT and CDR2 FRNRAP. V lost 5 bases and J lost 0, with 11 bases in between. CDR3 length: 14 residues. The CDR3 nucleotides are TGTGCTAGTGGTCCGGGGGACGGCTCCTACGAGCAGTACTTC. Protein sequence: CASGPGDGSYEQYF.